The 30 T cell receptor beta chains in this list originate from one sample, sequenced in a study of graft-versus-host responses after intestinal transplantation. Antigen specificity for these receptors is unknown. TCRdb keeps only in-frame clones here, not all; method: immunoSEQ multiplex PCR. The repertoire includes about 92,000 clones, 90% to 95% of them detected once, and 6% sits in the top ten. The source material was unstimulated CD8+ T cells sorted from spleen or lymph node cells, sampled before intestinal transplant. These receptors all stem from a human donor who received an intestinal transplant.

The chain links TRBV29-1 to TRBJ2-5; the D call may be TRBD1 or TRBD2 (5 bases each). Germline CDR1 reads SQVTM; CDR2 reads ANQGSEA. With 1 base removed from V and 1 base from J, the gap between germline ends came to 13 bases. This CDR3 region has 15 residues. This chain's CDR3 is CSVEVAQGPQETQYF. The CDR3 DNA reads as TGCAGCGTTGAAGTGGCGCAGGGACCCCAAGAGACCCAGTACTTC.

Points on this clone: The identical CDR3 is also encoded by other nucleotide sequences in the sample. The CDR3 spells CASSFSGGYEQYF. As DNA, the CDR3 is TGTGCCAGCAGCTTTAGCGGTGGCTACGAGCAGTACTTC. The V and J genes are TRBV11-2 and TRBJ2-7; D is perhaps TRBD2 (6 bases). The length of the CDR3 is 13 residues. CDR1 is SGHAT and CDR2 is FQNNGV in the germline V gene. Trimming removed 3 bases from V and 3 bases from J, with 9 bases in between.

The rearrangement uses TRBV6-1 and TRBJ1-6; D not certain. Per the germline V gene, CDR1 is MNHNS and CDR2 is SASEGT. The CDR3 runs to 14 residues. The ends were cut back, 7 bases at V and 0 bases at J, with 7 bases in the middle. CDR3: CASTESSYNSPLHF. Here the CDR3 DNA reads TGTGCCAGCACGGAGAGCTCCTATAATTCACCCCTCCACTTT.

The chain links TRBV19 to TRBJ2-7; no clear D gene. V was trimmed by 0 bases and J by 7 bases, leaving 16 bases between them. CDR3 size: 15 residues. Per germline, CDR1 LNHDA and CDR2 SQIVND (reference sequence). The CDR3 spells CASSIDLGSLEEQYF. The DNA for the CDR3 is TGTGCCAGTAGTATAGATCTAGGTAGCCTAGAAGAGCAGTACTTC.

This chain joins TRBV5-4 and TRBJ1-6, with a possible D match to TRBD1 (5 bases). Germline lookup yields CDR1 SGHNT and CDR2 YYREEE (reference sequence). The V end lost 3 bases, the J end lost 2 bases, and 12 bases lay between the germline ends. The CDR3 has 16 residues. The CDR3 is CASSSGPSTYNSPLHF. CDR3 bases: TGTGCCAGCAGCTCGGGACCGAGTACCTATAATTCACCCCTCCACTTT.

V and J are TRBV7-2 and TRBJ1-2; unclear D gene. Trimming took off 4 bases at V and 2 bases at J, with 2 bases between the two ends. The V gene's germline CDR1 is SGHTA and CDR2 FQGNSA. This CDR3 is built from 11 residues. The CDR3 DNA reads as TGTGCCAGCAGCTCCAACTATGGCTACACCTTC. Translated: CASSSNYGYTF.

The V call is TRBV28, the J call TRBJ2-7; 7 bases map to TRBD1. Germline CDR1 reads MDHEN; CDR2 reads SYDVKM. CDR3 size: 14 residues. V lost 3 bases and J lost 5; bases outside the gene matches: 7. As DNA, the CDR3 is TGTGCCAGCAGTTTCCCTGGACAGGTGAACGAGCAGTACTTC. Its translation is CASSFPGQVNEQYF.

This chain links TRBV21-1 with TRBJ1-1. TRBV21-1 is assigned pseudogene status. The CDR3 is 15 residues long. This chain's CDR3 is CASSNGSPGRFEAFF. The CDR3 region has the DNA TGTGCCAGCAGCAATGGGTCCCCGGGACGGTTTGAAGCTTTCTTT.

DNA of the CDR3: TGTGCCAGCTCACCACGGACAGCCTGGGGTGGTTCACCCCTCCACTTT. It yields the protein CASSPRTAWGGSPLHF. The rearrangement links TRBV18 to TRBJ1-6; TRBD1 might be the D (6 bases). Trimming cost V 1 base and J 9 bases, with 16 bases left between them. The CDR3 is made up of 16 amino acids. Germline V gene sequence: CDR1 KGHSH, CDR2 LQKENI.

The rearrangement joins TRBV6-5 to TRBJ2-1; D perhaps matches TRBD1 (5 bases). V was clipped by 8 bases and J by 10 bases, with 18 bases between them. Looked up from germline, CDR1 is MNHEY and CDR2 is SVGAGI. This CDR3 is built from 13 residues. CDR3 in DNA: TGTGCCAGCGGGTTAGGGGAACGTGGCGAGCAGTTCTTC. Its protein product is CASGLGERGEQFF.

The rearrangement joins TRBV9 to TRBJ1-3; D gene uncertain. The length of the CDR3 is 14 residues. Germline V gives CDR1 SGDLS, CDR2 YYNGEE. The V end was cut by 0 bases, the J end by 2 bases, with 6 bases between. In DNA form, the CDR3 reads TGTGCCAGCAGCGTAGCTCAGACTGGAAACACCATATATTTT. It translates to CASSVAQTGNTIYF. Full variable domain (missing parts from reference TRBV9 and TRBJ1-3): DSGVTQTPKHLITATGQRVTLRCSPRSGDLSVYWYQQSLDQGLQFLIQYYNGEERAKGNILERFSAQQFPDLHSELNLSSLELGDSALYFCASSVAQTGNTIYFGEGSWLTVV.

The rearrangement joins TRBV9 to TRBJ1-2, with a weak D call TRBD1 (5 bases). Germline V gene data show CDR1 as SGDLS and CDR2 as YYNGEE. The germline V and J ends were trimmed by 0 bases and 8 bases, with 8 bases remaining between them. This CDR3 contains 12 residues. The CDR3 spells CASSVEGSGYTF. DNA for the CDR3: TGTGCCAGCAGCGTAGAGGGGAGCGGCTACACCTTC.

V and J are TRBV6-6 and TRBJ1-1, with TRBD1 as a possible D gene (5 bases). CDR3 length: 14 amino acids. V was clipped by 4 bases and J by 0 bases, with 9 bases between them. Germline CDR1 MNHNY, CDR2 SVGAGI (reference sequence). The CDR3 nucleotides read TGTGCCAGCAGTTTGACAGACATGAACACTGAAGCTTTCTTT. Protein product: CASSLTDMNTEAFF.

This chain joins TRBV4-1 and TRBJ1-1; TRBD1 might be the D (5 bases). The CDR3 covers 14 residues. V was clipped by 2 bases and J by 6 bases, with 13 bases between them. Germline V gene data show CDR1 as MGHRA and CDR2 as YSYEKL. CDR3 region: CASSQPKSQAEAFF. The CDR3 coding sequence is TGCGCCAGCAGCCAACCTAAATCACAGGCTGAAGCTTTCTTT.

This clone was recorded a few times. The genes are TRBV9 and TRBJ2-2, with 9 bases aligning to TRBD2. J lost 5 bases, V lost 0 bases, and 2 bases had no gene match. CDR1 is SGDLS, CDR2 YYNGEE, per germline. This CDR3 is 15 amino acids long. The CDR3 region has the DNA TGTGCCAGCAGCGTAGGCGGGGGGGCGACCGGGGAGCTGTTTTTT. This codes for CASSVGGGATGELFF.

The chain couples TRBV4-1 to TRBJ2-3; 9 bases agree with TRBD1. J gave up 8 bases and V 5 bases, and 8 bases lay outside the gene matches. The CDR3 sequence is 14 residues long. Germline V CDR1 and CDR2: MGHRA, YSYEKL. The CDR3 DNA reads as TGCGCCAGCAGCTCGGGACAGGGAATCGGTACGCAGTATTTT. This encodes CASSSGQGIGTQYF.

This chain uses TRBV6-5 with TRBJ1-2; D possibly corresponds to TRBD1 (5 bases). Deletions cut 7 bases from V and 12 bases from J, with 15 bases between. This CDR3 is 11 amino acids long. The germline V gene encodes CDR1 MNHEY and CDR2 SVGAGI. DNA of the CDR3: TGTGCCAGCAATGGGGGTGGGCTCAACACCTTC. Translating gives CASNGGGLNTF.

The chain is built from TRBV13 and TRBJ2-1; 12 bases map to TRBD2. The CDR3 is 15 residues long. CDR1 is PRHDT, CDR2 FYEKMQ, per germline (reference sequence). V lost 3 bases to trimming and J lost 8 bases; unmatched junction nucleotides: 5. For the CDR3, the DNA is TGTGCCAGCAGCTTTGATGCTAGCGGGAGGGATGAGCAGTTCTTC. This gives the protein CASSFDASGRDEQFF.

The DNA of the CDR3 is TGTGCCAGCAAGGAGGGACAGGGGCGTTCCTACGAGCAGTACTTC. It translates to CASKEGQGRSYEQYF. The J gene is TRBJ2-7, the V gene TRBV6-6; 10 nucleotides match TRBD1. The length of the CDR3 is 15 residues. Germline loops: CDR1 MNHNY, CDR2 SVGAGI (reference sequence). V gave up 7 bases and J gave up 1 base; unmatched junction bases: 7.

The rearrangement uses TRBV27 and TRBJ2-7; D possibly corresponds to TRBD2 (6 bases). This CDR3 has 13 residues. Germline CDR1 and CDR2: MNHEY and SMNVEV (reference sequence). Trimming removed 0 bases at V and 6 bases at J, with 9 bases between. DNA of the CDR3: TGTGCCAGCAGTTTATCAGGGACTGCCGAGCAGTACTTC. This gives the protein CASSLSGTAEQYF.

The CDR3 DNA reads as TGTGCCAGCAGCTTGGGAGGGGTATGGGGCTACACCTTC. Translating gives CASSLGGVWGYTF. The chain employs TRBV5-4 and TRBJ1-2; D is perhaps TRBD1 (5 bases). Germline V lookup: CDR1 SGHNT, CDR2 YYREEE (reference sequence). CDR3 length equals 13 residues. The V and J ends lost 0 bases and 8 bases respectively, with 11 bases between them.

The J gene is TRBJ2-1, the V gene TRBV11-2; the match to TRBD2 covers 8 bases. The CDR3 contains 15 residues. CDR1 and CDR2 from the germline V gene are SGHAT and FQNNGV. J gave up 3 bases and V 1 base, and 2 bases lay outside the gene matches. The CDR3 bases are TGTGCCAGCAGCTTAGGTAGCGGGGACTACAATGAGCAGTTCTTC. This codes for CASSLGSGDYNEQFF.

This rearrangement joins TRBV7-6 to TRBJ2-1; unclear D gene. This CDR3 has 17 residues. CDR1 is SGHVS, CDR2 FNYEAQ, per germline. The V gene lost 5 bases and the J gene lost 9 bases, with 26 bases spanning the gap. The CDR3 DNA reads as TGTGCCAGCAGCCCCCTGACCGAAGGGCCTGGACGCGCTGAGCAGTTCTTC. Translating it yields CASSPLTEGPGRAEQFF.

The genes are TRBV25-1 and TRBJ2-3, with 13 bases that match TRBD2. CDR3 length: 16 residues. After removal of 3 bases from V and 11 bases from J, the junction contained 11 bases not matched to a gene. Per the germline V gene, CDR1 is MGHDK and CDR2 is SYGVNS. For the CDR3, the DNA is TGTGCCAGCAGTGATCTCGGACTAGCGGGGGCTGAGGAGCAGTATTTT. Its translation: CASSDLGLAGAEEQYF.

CDR3 protein: CASKGSNEKLFF. DNA for the CDR3: TGCGCCAGTAAGGGGAGTAATGAAAAACTGTTTTTT. The chain joins TRBV4-1 to TRBJ1-4; the D gene is possibly TRBD1 (5 bases). CDR1 and CDR2 from the germline V gene are MGHRA and YSYEKL. There are 12 residues in the CDR3. Trimming pared 9 bases from V and 4 bases from J, leaving 9 bases between.

The chain uses TRBV6-1 and TRBJ2-3; tentative D call: TRBD2 (5 bases). Germline V gene lookup returns CDR1 MNHNS and CDR2 SASEGT. The length of the CDR3 is 16 residues. With 0 bases removed from V and 2 bases from J, the gap between germline ends came to 12 bases. The CDR3 spells CASSEALQADTDTQYF. The CDR3 region has the DNA TGTGCCAGCAGTGAAGCGCTTCAAGCGGACACAGATACGCAGTATTTT.

The V gene is TRBV13, the J gene TRBJ1-2; a possible D gene is TRBD1 (6 bases). Germline loops: CDR1 PRHDT, CDR2 FYEKMQ (reference sequence). Trimming pared 5 bases from V and 6 bases from J, leaving 16 bases between. This CDR3 contains 14 residues. This CDR3 is CASSLGTYSHGYTF. The DNA of the CDR3 is TGTGCCAGCAGCCTCGGGACATATTCCCATGGCTACACCTTC.

The gene calls are TRBV4-1 and TRBJ2-7, with D uncertain. CDR3 length: 13 amino acids. Trimming pared 4 bases from V and 3 bases from J, leaving 10 bases between. Looked up from germline, CDR1 is MGHRA and CDR2 is YSYEKL. The CDR3 loop is CASSLETGYEQYF. CDR3 in DNA: TGCGCCAGCAGCCTGGAGACTGGCTACGAGCAGTACTTC.

The CDR3 DNA reads TGTGCCAGCAGCGTAGCGTCAGGTCATCACTATAATGAGCAGTTCTTC. Its protein is CASSVASGHHYNEQFF. V usage is TRBV9 and J usage is TRBJ2-1; D not resolved. From germline, CDR1 is SGDLS and CDR2 YYNGEE. V lost 0 bases and J lost 7, with 17 bases in between. CDR3 size: 16 residues.

V usage is TRBV9 and J usage is TRBJ2-5; TRBD2 matches at 10 bases. Germline assignment: CDR1 SGDLS and CDR2 YYNGEE. V trimming: 0 bases; J trimming: 4 bases; junction bases outside the gene matches: 3. The CDR3 is 15 amino acids. This chain's CDR3 is CASSVAGLARETQYF. The CDR3 region has the DNA TGTGCCAGCAGCGTAGCGGGACTAGCGAGAGAGACCCAGTACTTC.